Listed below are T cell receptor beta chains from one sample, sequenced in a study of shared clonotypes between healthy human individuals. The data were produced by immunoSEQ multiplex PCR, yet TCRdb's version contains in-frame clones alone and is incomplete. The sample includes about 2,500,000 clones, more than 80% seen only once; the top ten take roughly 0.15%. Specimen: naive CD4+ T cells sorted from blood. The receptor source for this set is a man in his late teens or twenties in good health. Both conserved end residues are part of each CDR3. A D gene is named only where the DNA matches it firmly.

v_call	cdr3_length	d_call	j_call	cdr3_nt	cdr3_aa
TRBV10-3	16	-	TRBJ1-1	TGTGCCATCAGTGACTCCATCACACAGGGAAACACTGAAGCTTTCTTT	CAISDSITQGNTEAFF
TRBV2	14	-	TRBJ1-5	TGTGCCAGCAGTGAACGGGGAAGCAATCAGCCCCAGCATTTT	CASSERGSNQPQHF
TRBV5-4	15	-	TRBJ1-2	TGTGCCAGCAGCCCACAGGACAGAGCTAACTATGGCTACACCTTC	CASSPQDRANYGYTF
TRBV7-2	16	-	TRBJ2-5	TGTGCCAGCAGCCTGGACCGGGTCCCAGTTCAAGAGACCCAGTACTTC	CASSLDRVPVQETQYF
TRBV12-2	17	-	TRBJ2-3	TGTGCAAGTCGCTTAGCTCTCCAGCGGGAGTCCGCAGATACGCAGTATTTT	CASRLALQRESADTQYF
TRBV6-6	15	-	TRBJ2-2	TGTGCCAGCACCTCGATGATGCTGAAATCCGGGGAGCTGTTTTTT	CASTSMMLKSGELFF
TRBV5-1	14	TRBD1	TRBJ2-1	TGCGCCAGCAGCATGGGACAGGGGGGTAGTGAGCAGTTCTTC	CASSMGQGGSEQFF
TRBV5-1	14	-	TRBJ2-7	TGCGCCAGCAGCTTGGAGGGGGGTTTCTACGAGCAGTACTTC	CASSLEGGFYEQYF
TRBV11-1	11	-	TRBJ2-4	TGTGCCAGCAGCTTAGATTCCATTCAGTACTTC	CASSLDSIQYF
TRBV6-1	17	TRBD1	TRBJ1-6	TGTGCCAGCAGTGATGTCACCGGGACAGGGGGAAATTCACCCCTCCACTTT	CASSDVTGTGGNSPLHF
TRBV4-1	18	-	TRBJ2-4	TGCGCCAGCAGCCAAGATCAGGGCGCCCCTTTAACCAAAAACATTCAGTACTTC	CASSQDQGAPLTKNIQYF
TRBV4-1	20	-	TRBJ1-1	TGCGCCACCCAGCCAAGACTCTTTAGCATGGGTGGACAGCTGAACACTGAAGCTTTCTTT	CATQPRLFSMGGQLNTEAFF